The present TCR beta chain was sequenced within a study of blood T cells in healthy people across ages (dated by TCRdb to the mid-2010s). For context, the study as a whole: In model experiments, template switching captured roughly one uniquely barcoded TCR beta cDNA molecule for every two T cells. The study analyzed two additional independent replicas of 1 million unique cDNA reads from the same blood draw for two donors, one aged 18 to 30 and one aged 80 or older. Four age groups were formed from the donors: young (average approximately 15 years), middle-aged (approximately 41), aged (62) and long-lived (approximately 80). To avoid experimental bias, donors of different ages were spread randomly across the sequencing lanes. The study measured age-related changes in TCR beta repertoire diversity using deep sequencing normalized with unique cDNA molecular identifiers.

The library was prepared using 5' RACE. Sequenced on an Illumina HiSeq 2500. The second PCR ran for about 7 to 11 cycles and used a J-beta primer mix along with a sample-barcoded 5' primer. A template-switch 5' adaptor carrying 12 random nucleotides introduced a unique molecular identifier onto each TCR beta cDNA molecule. Each sample yielded at least 3 million CDR3-containing paired-end reads. First-strand cDNA synthesis was performed from all RNA using the Mint cDNA synthesis kit, with priming by a TRBC-specific oligonucleotide. All cDNA was treated with uracil-DNA glycosylase and then went through a first 18-cycle PCR with the universal primers M1SS and BC2_uni_R. For the original study's pipeline: Normalization of each sample was performed by random selection of 1 million high-quality reads, each carrying a distinct molecular identifier. Reads with shared molecular identifiers were discarded instead of being binned into consensus sequences. MiTCR, with a Q25 quality threshold and the strictest error-elimination algorithm, was used for CDR3 identification, clonotype clustering and error correction. Lower-bound total TCR beta diversity was estimated with a nonparametric unseen species model using Euler transformation. TCRdb trimmed public reads at Q25 via fastp, called clones via MiXCR and kept in-frame beta chains. Records with the same CDR3 protein are collapsed into one entry carrying the most frequent genes and DNA. These V and J calls are TCRdb output, not the study's own analysis. The sample table holds over 600,000 distinct CDR3 sequences, of which about 56% were seen once. The ten largest make up roughly 24% of the sample.

CDR1 and CDR2 are drawn from the germline V gene (reference sequence): DFQATT, SNEGSKA. The CDR3 holds 14 amino acids from the cysteine to the phenylalanine. This entry keeps only the CDR3 DNA: 42 bases, framed from base 1. V is pruned by 2 bases and J by 4 bases, leaving 3 bases of the junction without a gene match. The donors were some 39 Caucasian individuals from Russia, aged roughly 6 to 100 years, who were systemically healthy. Approximately 10 milliliters of peripheral blood were collected from each donor into EDTA-treated Vacutainer tubes. Ficoll-Paque density-gradient centrifugation was used to isolate PBMCs, with at least 6 million obtained per sample. Total RNA was extracted from PBMCs with Trizol reagent, with at least 6 micrograms obtained per sample. Naive CD45RAhigh/CD27high T cell percentages were measured by flow cytometry on a PBMC aliquot from every donor. Notes on this clonotype: The target of this receptor is not known. Per-base qualities were not stored, and no clone one base away is much larger.

Study-wide conclusions, independent of this receptor: Bulk unsorted PBMC profiling prevented conclusive comparison of naive and antigen-experienced compartments. The percentage of naive T cells measured by flow cytometry correlated strongly with observed TCR beta diversity. Observed TCR beta diversity per million T cells fell roughly linearly with age, and a significant reduction was already apparent by age approximately 41. Because donor CMV infection status was unknown, age-related changes in expanded clonotypes were potentially confounded. Compared with the aged group, the long-lived group had more naive CD4+ T cells, fewer expanded clones and increased TCR diversity, a pattern suggesting age selection. Estimates of total diversity from one million sequenced T cells were regarded as lower bounds and underestimates.

The chain was built from TRBV20-1 and TRBJ1-5; 9 bases in the middle match TRBD1. Sequenced sample: blood. The TCR was taken from a man aged 40-49 years in good health. The CDR3: CSARPDRGNQPQHF. The DNA is TGCAGTGCTAGACCAGACAGGGGGAATCAGCCCCAGCATTTT.